This TCR beta chain was profiled in a study of T cell responses to AZD1222 COVID-19 vaccine. For this clone: Its antigen remains unidentified.

Broader study findings: Close to half of all spike-specific TCRs reportedly target regions of the variants that are unmutated.

From germline, CDR1 is SGHDT and CDR2 YYEEEE. V gave up 0 bases and J gave up 0 bases, with 9 bases separating them. This CDR3 is built from 16 residues. TCRdb's table, derived via immunoSEQ multiplex PCR, lists solely in-frame clones and lacks some. This table holds 140,000 to 150,000 clones, 92% found once. This chain joins TRBV5-6 and TRBJ2-2; maybe TRBD1 (6 bases). The sequenced sample was peripheral blood, obtained on day 0 of AZD1222 vaccination. The clonotype comes from an adult in good health. The CDR3 coding sequence is TGTGCCAGCAGCTTGGTAGGACAGCCGAACACCGGGGAGCTGTTTTTT. Protein: CASSLVGQPNTGELFF.